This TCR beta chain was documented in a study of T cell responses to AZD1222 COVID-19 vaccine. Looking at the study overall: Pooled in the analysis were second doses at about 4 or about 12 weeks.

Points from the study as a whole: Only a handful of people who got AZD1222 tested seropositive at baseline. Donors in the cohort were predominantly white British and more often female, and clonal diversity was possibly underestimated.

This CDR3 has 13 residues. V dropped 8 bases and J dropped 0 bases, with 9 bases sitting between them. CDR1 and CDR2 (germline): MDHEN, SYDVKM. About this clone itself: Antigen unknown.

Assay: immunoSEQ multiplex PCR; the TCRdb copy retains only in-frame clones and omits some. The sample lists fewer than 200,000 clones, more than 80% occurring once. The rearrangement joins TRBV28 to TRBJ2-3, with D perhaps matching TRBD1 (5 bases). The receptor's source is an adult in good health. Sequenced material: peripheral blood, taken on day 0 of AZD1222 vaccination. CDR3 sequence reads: CASGKGSTDTQYF. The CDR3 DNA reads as TGTGCCAGCGGGAAGGGGAGCACAGATACGCAGTATTTT.